The 28 T cell receptor beta chains presented below share a single source sample, sequenced in a study of T cells in localized non-small cell lung cancer. Profiled with immunoSEQ multiplex PCR; TCRdb holds only in-frame clones, not every one. The sample yields approximately 64,000 clones, about nine tenths seen once. Sequencing was performed on peripheral blood, taken before any cancer treatment. These receptors all come from a woman aged 35 to 69 with stage I lung adenocarcinoma.

The V gene is TRBV5-4, the J gene TRBJ2-3; no definite D call. Trimming cost V 3 bases and J 7 bases, with 9 bases left between them. The CDR3 is 12 residues long. Germline assignment: CDR1 SGHNT and CDR2 YYREEE (reference sequence). Here the CDR3 reads CASSSGGNTQYF. The DNA of the CDR3 is TGTGCCAGCAGCTCCGGTGGGAATACGCAGTATTTT. The full variable domain, with the rest looked up from reference TRBV5-4 and TRBJ2-3, is ETGVTQSPTHLIKTRGQQVTLRCSSQSGHNTVSWYQQALGQGPQFIFQYYREEENGRGNFPPRFSGLQFPNYSSELNVNALELDDSALYLCASSSGGNTQYFGPGTRLTVL.

This clone was detected a few times. The gene calls are TRBV29-1 and TRBJ1-1; 8 nucleotides agree with TRBD1. J gave up 0 bases and V 4 bases, and 10 bases lay outside the gene matches. In germline, CDR1 is SQVTM, CDR2 ANQGSEA. The length of the CDR3 is 16 residues. The CDR3 DNA follows: TGCAGCGTTGTAGGACGGACAGGGATCATGAACACTGAAGCTTTCTTT. Translated: CSVVGRTGIMNTEAFF.

V is TRBV10-2 and J is TRBJ2-2; either TRBD1 or TRBD2 may fit D (5 bases each). There are 13 residues in the CDR3. Trimming took 3 bases from V and 6 from J, leaving 8 bases between them. Germline V gives CDR1 WSHSY, CDR2 SAAADI. The CDR3 loop reads CASSDRDPGELFF. CDR3 sequence (DNA): TGCGCCAGCAGTGATAGGGACCCCGGGGAGCTGTTTTTT.

The chain carries TRBV6-1 and TRBJ2-7; TRBD2 agrees at 12 bases. The trim removed 7 bases at V and 0 bases at J, leaving 4 bases unmatched. Germline CDR1 MNHNS, CDR2 SASEGT. The CDR3 covers 15 residues. In DNA form, the CDR3 reads TGTGCCAGCATTGGGACTAGCGGGCTCTCCTACGAGCAGTACTTC. This gives the protein CASIGTSGLSYEQYF.

A remark on this clone: A read error may account for a junction end that differs from germline. The chain uses TRBV30 and TRBJ1-4, with D possibly being TRBD1 (5 bases). Germline loops: CDR1 GTSNPN, CDR2 SVGIG (reference sequence). The CDR3 is 14 amino acids. CDR3 region: CAWSVGGTSEKLFF. The CDR3 DNA sequence: TGTGCCTGGAGTGTCGGCGGGACTAGTGAAAAACTGTTTTTT.

The genes are TRBV11-2 and TRBJ2-2, with 7 bases identical to TRBD1. This CDR3 region has 16 residues. V dropped 3 bases and J dropped 1; count of bases not matched to a gene: 5. The germline V gene has CDR1 SGHAT and CDR2 FQNNGV. This CDR3 reads CASSFDRVGNTGELFF. CDR3 nucleotides: TGTGCCAGCAGCTTCGACAGGGTCGGGAACACCGGGGAGCTGTTTTTT. The full variable domain, in which reference TRBV11-2 and TRBJ2-2 provide the parts outside the CDR3, is EAGVAQSPRYKIIEKRQSVAFWCNPISGHATLYWYQQILGQGPKLLIQFQNNGVVDDSQLPKDRFSAERLKGVDSTLKIQPAKLEDSAVYLCASSFDRVGNTGELFFGEGSRLTVL.

The genes are TRBV25-1 and TRBJ2-1, with a weak D call TRBD2 (6 bases). Germline CDR1 reads MGHDK; CDR2 reads SYGVNS. There are 14 residues in the CDR3. V lost 4 bases, J lost 6 bases, and 13 bases lay in between. The CDR3 region has the DNA TGTGCCAGCAGTGTTGTGACTAGGCGCAATGAGCAGTTCTTC. It yields the protein CASSVVTRRNEQFF.

The chain links TRBV28 to TRBJ2-4; D assignment may be TRBD1 or TRBD2 (5 bases each). Germline CDR1 MDHEN, CDR2 SYDVKM. Trimming pared 3 bases from V and 4 bases from J, leaving 13 bases between. The CDR3 sequence is 15 residues long. The CDR3 spells CASSLGRVGKNIQYF. CDR3 DNA sequence: TGTGCCAGCAGTTTGGGGCGGGTAGGGAAAAACATTCAGTACTTC.

The V call is TRBV10-1, the J call TRBJ1-6; no definite D call. V lost 3 bases and J 6 bases, leaving 12 bases between the germline ends. Looked up from germline, CDR1 is WNHNN and CDR2 is SYGVQD (reference sequence). The CDR3 runs 15 residues. The CDR3 protein is CASSDSASGNSPLHF. The DNA of the CDR3 is TGCGCCAGCAGTGACTCGGCCAGCGGTAATTCACCCCTCCACTTT.

The J gene is TRBJ1-1, the V gene TRBV6-6; maybe TRBD1 (6 bases). Trimming shortened V by 6 bases and J by 1 base, and 9 bases separated the two germline ends. This CDR3 has 13 residues. Germline values: CDR1 MNHNY, CDR2 SVGAGI (reference sequence). For the CDR3, the DNA is TGTGCCAGCAGACAGGGACAGAACACTGAAGCTTTCTTT. This encodes CASRQGQNTEAFF.

The chain carries TRBV11-2 and TRBJ1-1; no definite D call. V shed 4 bases and J shed 5 bases, with 14 bases lying between them. The CDR3 is 14 residues long. The germline CDR1 and CDR2 sequences are SGHAT and FQNNGV. The CDR3 DNA follows: TGTGCCAGCAGCTCCATGAGGCAGTGGACTGAAGCTTTCTTT. It codes for CASSSMRQWTEAFF. Supplemented by reference TRBV11-2 and TRBJ1-1, the full variable domain reads EAGVAQSPRYKIIEKRQSVAFWCNPISGHATLYWYQQILGQGPKLLIQFQNNGVVDDSQLPKDRFSAERLKGVDSTLKIQPAKLEDSAVYLCASSSMRQWTEAFFGQGTRLTVV.

The chain couples TRBV30 to TRBJ1-1; D uncertain. This CDR3 comprises 14 residues. CDR1 GTSNPN and CDR2 SVGIG come from the germline V gene (reference sequence). Trimming took off 3 bases at V and 4 bases at J, with 15 bases between the two ends. The CDR3 protein is CAWRSKGKVTEAFF. In nucleotides, the CDR3 is TGTGCCTGGAGGTCGAAAGGGAAGGTCACTGAAGCTTTCTTT.

The chain employs TRBV19 and TRBJ1-6; D remains unclear. Germline V gene lookup returns CDR1 LNHDA and CDR2 SQIVND (reference sequence). CDR3 size: 13 residues. Trimming took off 5 bases at V and 4 bases at J, with 6 bases between the two ends. The CDR3 is CASSVEYNSPLHF. The CDR3 coding sequence is TGTGCCAGTAGTGTCGAGTATAATTCACCCCTCCACTTT.

The chain combines TRBV10-3 with TRBJ2-1; a possible D gene is TRBD1 (6 bases). Germline V lookup: CDR1 ENHRY, CDR2 SYGVKD. CDR3 length: 12 residues. Trimming took 2 bases from V and 7 from J, leaving 6 bases between them. The CDR3 DNA follows: TGTGCCATCAGTGAGCAGGGGAATGAGCAGTTCTTC. Protein sequence: CAISEQGNEQFF.

The chain recombines TRBV6-6 with TRBJ1-1; weak D call: TRBD1 (6 bases). The CDR3 loop spans 13 amino acids. V was cut by 8 bases and J by 1 base, with 11 bases left in between. Germline V lookup: CDR1 MNHNY, CDR2 SVGAGI (reference sequence). This CDR3 reads CASGQRGNTEAFF. CDR3 nucleotides: TGTGCCAGCGGACAGAGGGGGAACACTGAAGCTTTCTTT.

V gene TRBV29-1 combines with J gene TRBJ1-1; D is ambiguous. The V end was cut by 4 bases, the J end by 6 bases, with 12 bases between. The germline CDR1 and CDR2 sequences are SQVTM and ANQGSEA. This CDR3 region has 12 residues. CDR3 amino acids: CSVVAVGSEAFF. The CDR3 DNA is TGCAGCGTTGTCGCTGTAGGGTCTGAAGCTTTCTTT.

This clone was detected only a few times. The chain couples TRBV7-2 to TRBJ2-5; D is uncertain. Germline V gene lookup returns CDR1 SGHTA and CDR2 FQGNSA. V lost 1 base and J 2 bases, leaving 11 bases between the germline ends. This CDR3 spans 15 amino acids. CDR3 nucleotide sequence: TGTGCCAGCAGCTTAGGGTTTGGCAGACAAGAGACCCAGTACTTC. As protein: CASSLGFGRQETQYF.

This chain links TRBV6-5 with TRBJ2-1, with D uncertain. Trimming pared 4 bases from V and 7 bases from J, leaving 5 bases between. The CDR3 is 11 residues long. Germline V gene data show CDR1 as MNHEY and CDR2 as SVGAGI. The chain's CDR3 is CASSSMNEQFF. The CDR3 region has the DNA TGTGCCAGCAGTTCAATGAATGAGCAGTTCTTC.

CDR3 sequence (DNA): TGCGCCAGCAGCTTGGCAGACAGCAAAAGCTATGGCTACACCTTC. Translation: CASSLADSKSYGYTF. The gene calls are TRBV5-1 and TRBJ1-2; perhaps TRBD1 as D (5 bases). There are 15 residues in the CDR3. The germline V gene has CDR1 SGHRS and CDR2 YFSETQ. Trimming removed 0 bases from V and 4 bases from J, with 13 bases in between.

The rearrangement joins TRBV7-2 to TRBJ1-4, with 8 bases that match TRBD1. The CDR3 runs to 13 residues. The junction had 6 bases not matched to a gene; V was cut back by 5 bases and J by 10 bases. CDR1 is SGHTA, CDR2 FQGNSA, per germline. The CDR3 sequence: CASSLQGAGKLFF. CDR3 nucleotides: TGTGCCAGCAGCCTTCAGGGGGCAGGAAAACTGTTTTTT.

The J gene is TRBJ1-1, the V gene TRBV18; maybe TRBD1 (5 bases). The V end was cut by 4 bases, the J end by 2 bases, with 11 bases between. The CDR3 length is 14 residues. Per germline, CDR1 KGHSH and CDR2 LQKENI. CDR3 sequence reads: CASSREGVNTEAFF. In DNA, the CDR3 is TGTGCCAGCTCACGCGAAGGGGTAAACACTGAAGCTTTCTTT. Looking up the rest from reference TRBV18 and TRBJ1-1 gives the full variable domain: NAGVMQNPRHLVRRRGQEARLRCSPMKGHSHVYWYRQLPEEGLKFMVYLQKENIIDESGMPKERFSAEFPKEGPSILRIQQVVRGDSAAYFCASSREGVNTEAFFGQGTRLTVV.

The rearrangement links TRBV18 to TRBJ1-1; 9 bases are a match to TRBD1. This CDR3 spans 14 amino acids. Germline loops: CDR1 KGHSH, CDR2 LQKENI. The V and J ends lost 5 bases and 3 bases, in that order; junction bases with no gene match: 4. CDR3 protein: CASSKDRGYTEAFF. The CDR3 DNA is TGTGCCAGCTCAAAGGACAGGGGTTACACTGAAGCTTTCTTT.

The V gene is TRBV9, the J gene TRBJ2-1; tentative D call: TRBD1 (5 bases). CDR3 size: 15 residues. Trimming shortened V by 0 bases and J by 1 base, and 8 bases separated the two germline ends. Per germline, CDR1 SGDLS and CDR2 YYNGEE. CDR3 amino acids: CASSVEGLSYNEQFF. The CDR3 coding sequence is TGTGCCAGCAGCGTAGAGGGGTTATCCTACAATGAGCAGTTCTTC.

The chain employs TRBV19 and TRBJ1-5; D is unclear. This CDR3 spans 14 amino acids. CDR1 is LNHDA, CDR2 SQIVND, per germline (reference sequence). V was pared by 5 bases and J by 0 bases, with 8 bases between. For the CDR3, the DNA is TGTGCCAGTAGTGTACAGAATAGCAATCAGCCCCAGCATTTT. Its protein is CASSVQNSNQPQHF.

The genes are TRBV28 and TRBJ2-7, with D perhaps TRBD1 or TRBD2 (6 bases each). Trimming removed 7 bases at V and 5 bases at J, with 15 bases between. CDR3 length equals 13 residues. The V gene's germline CDR1 is MDHEN and CDR2 SYDVKM. In DNA form, the CDR3 reads TGTGCCAGCACGGAGGGGGTGACCGACGAGCAGTACTTC. It translates to CASTEGVTDEQYF.

The genes are TRBV7-8 and TRBJ2-3, with TRBD2 matching over 7 bases. The germline V gene has CDR1 SGHVS and CDR2 FQNEAQ. The CDR3 loop spans 17 amino acids. With 0 bases clipped from V and 0 bases from J, the junction kept 6 bases outside the gene matches. The CDR3 nucleotides read TGTGCCAGCAGCTTAGCTTCGGGGGGAGCTAGCACAGATACGCAGTATTTT. Protein: CASSLASGGASTDTQYF.

The V and J genes are TRBV10-2 and TRBJ1-3; TRBD1 aligns across 10 bases. The CDR3 loop spans 12 amino acids. CDR1 and CDR2 (germline): WSHSY, SAAADI. Germline trimming cut 8 bases from V and 7 bases from J; bases unmatched to any gene: 2. CDR3: CASSDRGNTIYF. DNA for the CDR3: TGCGCCAGCTCGGACAGGGGGAACACCATATATTTT.

The chain is built from TRBV28 and TRBJ1-3; TRBD1 aligns across 9 bases. V lost 5 bases, J lost 2 bases, and 7 bases stayed unmatched. The CDR3 is 16 amino acids. Germline assignment: CDR1 MDHEN and CDR2 SYDVKM. As DNA, the CDR3 is TGTGCCAGCAGTCTAACGGGACAGGGAACTGGAAACACCATATATTTT. Its protein product is CASSLTGQGTGNTIYF. Together with reference TRBV28 and TRBJ1-3, the CDR3 gives the full variable domain: DVKVTQSSRYLVKRTGEKVFLECVQDMDHENMFWYRQDPGLGLRLIYFSYDVKMKEKGDIPEGYSVSREKKERFSLILESASTNQTSMYLCASSLTGQGTGNTIYFGEGSWLTVV.